This T cell receptor (beta chain) emerged from a study of radiation and T cells in renal cell carcinoma. The study, taken as a whole, reports: From baseline, blood top tumor clonotypes peaked at 2 weeks post-radiation. Pretreatment tumor biopsies were lacking, so baseline clonotypes are unknown.

Documented time point: blood 2 weeks post-SBRT. Described treatment: 15 Gy SBRT to primary tumor, nephrectomy 4 weeks later. Blood was sampled at baseline, 2 weeks and 4 weeks after SBRT. TCRdb's table, derived via immunoSEQ multiplex PCR, lists solely in-frame clones and lacks some. Among under 150,000 clones listed, 81% were seen once. With respect to this clone: Its antigen is still unknown.

This CDR3 has 12 amino acids. CDR1 and CDR2 (germline): SGHTA, FQGNSA. V was pared by 5 bases and J by 1 base, with 5 bases between. This sample comprised blood, obtained from a patient whose treatment included radiotherapy and nephrectomy. The chain has TRBV7-2 and TRBJ1-1, with D hard to call. This receptor was taken from an older woman with renal cell carcinoma. The DNA of the CDR3 is TGTGCCAGCAGCCCAAAGAACACTGAAGCTTTCTTT. Protein product: CASSPKNTEAFF.